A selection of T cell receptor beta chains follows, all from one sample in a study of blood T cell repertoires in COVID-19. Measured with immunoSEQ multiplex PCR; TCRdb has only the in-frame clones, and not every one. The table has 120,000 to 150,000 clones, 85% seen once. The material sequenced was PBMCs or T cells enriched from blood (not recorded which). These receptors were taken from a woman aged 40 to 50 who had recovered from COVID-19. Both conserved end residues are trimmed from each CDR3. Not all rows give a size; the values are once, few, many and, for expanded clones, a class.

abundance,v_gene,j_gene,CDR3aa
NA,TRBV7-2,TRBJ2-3,ASSLTSGNTDTQY
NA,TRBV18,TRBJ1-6,ASSPRGNSPLH
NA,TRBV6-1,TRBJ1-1,ASSEVTNTEAF
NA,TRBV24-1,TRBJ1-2,ATSAPPDRDNYGYT
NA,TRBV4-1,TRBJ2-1,ASSQVLGSGGNEQF
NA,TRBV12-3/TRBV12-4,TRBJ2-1,ASSLMANEQF
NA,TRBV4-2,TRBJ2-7,ASSQGAQNPQQY
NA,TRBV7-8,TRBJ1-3,ASSLDRGNTIY
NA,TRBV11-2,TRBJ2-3,ASSIEAGGGDTQY
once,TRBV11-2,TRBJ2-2,ASSHRGGTGELF
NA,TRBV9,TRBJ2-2,ASSGSGPGELF
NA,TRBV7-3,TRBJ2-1,ASARSAYNEQF
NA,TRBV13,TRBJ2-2,ASSLVSTGELF
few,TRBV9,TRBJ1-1,ASSVALNTEAF
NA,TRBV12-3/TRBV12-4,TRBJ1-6,ASSRDSNSPLH
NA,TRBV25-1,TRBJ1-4,ASSTGPNEKLF
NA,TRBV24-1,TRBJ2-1,ATSDATSGNYNEQF
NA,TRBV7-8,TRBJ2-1,ASSPPERESWNEQF
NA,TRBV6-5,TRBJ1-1,ASSYNQNTEAF
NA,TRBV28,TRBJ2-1,ASSRRLAGMNEQF
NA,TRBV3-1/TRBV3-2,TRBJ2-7,ASSQDLAGGQNEQY
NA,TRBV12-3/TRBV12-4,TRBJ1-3,ASSRGFGNTIY
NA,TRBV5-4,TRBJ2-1,ASSLLAVEQF
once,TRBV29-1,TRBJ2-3,SVEGGKGAIGTDTQY
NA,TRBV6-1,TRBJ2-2,ASSEGAGTGELF
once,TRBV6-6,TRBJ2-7,ASSPGQSASGSSLSYEQY
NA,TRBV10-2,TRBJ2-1,ASSEEGSAYNEQF
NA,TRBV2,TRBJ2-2,ASALALTNTGELF
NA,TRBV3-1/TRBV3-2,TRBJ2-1,ASSQVTANEQF